This TCR beta chain was observed in a study of T-cell reconstitution after alpha-beta-depleted transplantation in children. Study observations and caveats: It was surviving recipient T cells and thymic progenitors that gave some patients high TCRbeta diversity at day 60. The study reportedly traced alpha-beta T cells about two months after transplant to several hundred expanded graft clones.

Concerning this clonotype itself: Its antigen is unknown.

The CDR3 loop spans 12 amino acids. Trimming left V 5 bases short and J 0 bases short, with 5 bases between. The germline CDR1 and CDR2 sequences are MNHEY and SVGEGT. Unique molecular identifiers were incorporated when the TCRbeta library was constructed. Using its own MiXCR run on the PCR reads, TCRdb lists one record per CDR3 protein. The sample has approximately 500,000 distinct CDR3 sequences, roughly 27% seen once. The chain employs TRBV6-2 or TRBV6-3 and TRBJ2-7; no clear D. Material: PBMCs, obtained before TCRalphabeta/CD19-depleted stem cell transplant. The clonotype comes from a boy younger than two with Wiskott-Aldrich syndrome, due to receive a stem cell transplant. This CDR3 reads CASSHISYEQYF. In DNA, the CDR3 is TGTGCCAGCAGTCACATCTCCTACGAGCAGTACTTC.